This TCR beta chain was found in a study of CD8 T cells in Susac syndrome. General study findings and limits: CD4+ repertoires of Susac syndrome patients lacked detectable clonal expansion.

RNA amounts of 0.5 to 1 ug underwent reverse transcription with random hexamers. The immunoSEQ assay covered 54 Vbeta and 13 Jbeta segments for CDR3. TCRdb independently ran MiXCR on the immunoSEQ multiplex PCR reads; one entry per CDR3 protein. The sample records around 230,000 distinct CDR3 sequences, 90% to 96% being singletons. V lost 3 bases, J lost 8 bases, and 13 bases lay in between. This CDR3 is 14 amino acids long. This clonotype was detected only once. Its target is unknown. Sequenced: CD4+ T cells from PBMCs. The V and J genes are TRBV23-1 and TRBJ1-4; D is ambiguous. TRBV23-1 is an open reading frame, and its role is uncertain. This receptor was identified in a human donor with Susac syndrome. The CDR3 loop reads CASSQSSGWEKLFF. For the CDR3, the DNA is TGCGCCAGCAGTCAGAGTTCAGGATGGGAAAAACTGTTTTTT.